Listed below are T cell receptor beta chains from one sample, sequenced in a study of blood T cell repertoires in COVID-19. TCRdb keeps only in-frame clones here, not all; method: immunoSEQ multiplex PCR. Of 250,000 to 350,000 clones in the sample, roughly 85% are singletons; the top ten hold around 2.3%. Source material: PBMCs or T cells enriched from blood (not recorded which). Receptors originate from a woman aged 45-65 years who had recovered from COVID-19. Both conserved end residues are part of each CDR3. The order of the fields is D gene, J gene, CDR3 length, clone size, V gene, CDR3 DNA, CDR3 protein. The D gene is left open where the match is weak. The size entry is marked missing in some rows and otherwise reads once, few, many or a size class.

d_call: TRBD1; j_call: TRBJ2-5; cdr3_length: 14; clone_size: .; v_call: TRBV27; cdr3_nt: TGTGCCAGCATCCCTTACAGGGGCGGGGAGACCCAGTACTTC; cdr3_aa: CASIPYRGGETQYF
d_call: .; j_call: TRBJ1-4; cdr3_length: 11; clone_size: .; v_call: TRBV20-1; cdr3_nt: TGCAGTGCAGGCCCGGGGATACAACTGTTTTTT; cdr3_aa: CSAGPGIQLFF
d_call: TRBD1; j_call: TRBJ1-6; cdr3_length: 14; clone_size: .; v_call: TRBV5-5; cdr3_nt: TGTGCCAGCAGCCAACAGGGGACTAATTCACCCCTCCACTTT; cdr3_aa: CASSQQGTNSPLHF
d_call: .; j_call: TRBJ1-4; cdr3_length: 11; clone_size: .; v_call: TRBV19; cdr3_nt: TGTGCCAGTAGTTCGACAGAAAAACTGTTTTTT; cdr3_aa: CASSSTEKLFF
d_call: .; j_call: TRBJ1-1; cdr3_length: 14; clone_size: .; v_call: TRBV18; cdr3_nt: TGTGCCAGCTCACCAGGTACACCCTGGACTGAAGCTTTCTTT; cdr3_aa: CASSPGTPWTEAFF
d_call: TRBD1; j_call: TRBJ1-2; cdr3_length: 16; clone_size: .; v_call: TRBV30; cdr3_nt: TGTGCCTGGAGTGCCTCCGGGACAGGGGGCCTCTATGGCTACACCTTC; cdr3_aa: CAWSASGTGGLYGYTF
d_call: TRBD1; j_call: TRBJ2-5; cdr3_length: 15; clone_size: .; v_call: TRBV5-1; cdr3_nt: TGCGCCAGCAGCTCCTCGACAGGGGATGTGGAGACCCAGTACTTC; cdr3_aa: CASSSSTGDVETQYF
d_call: .; j_call: TRBJ2-5; cdr3_length: 13; clone_size: few; v_call: TRBV7-6; cdr3_nt: TGTGCCAGCTCCTCCAGGGTAGAGGAGACCCAGTACTTC; cdr3_aa: CASSSRVEETQYF
d_call: .; j_call: TRBJ1-6; cdr3_length: 14; clone_size: .; v_call: TRBV18; cdr3_nt: TGTGCCAGCTCACCACCTCCCGCCGGTTCACCCCTCCACTTT; cdr3_aa: CASSPPPAGSPLHF
d_call: .; j_call: TRBJ2-7; cdr3_length: 15; clone_size: once; v_call: TRBV7-2; cdr3_nt: TGTGCCAGCAGCTTAGACGCTAGCGGGACAGGCGAGCAGTACTTC; cdr3_aa: CASSLDASGTGEQYF
d_call: TRBD1; j_call: TRBJ1-4; cdr3_length: 15; clone_size: .; v_call: TRBV7-9; cdr3_nt: TGTGCCAGCAGCAGACAGGGAAACAATAATGAAAAACTGTTTTTT; cdr3_aa: CASSRQGNNNEKLFF
d_call: TRBD2; j_call: TRBJ2-1; cdr3_length: 16; clone_size: .; v_call: TRBV6-4; cdr3_nt: TGTGCCAGCAGCGTACTAGCGGGGAGCTCCTACAATGAGCAGTTCTTC; cdr3_aa: CASSVLAGSSYNEQFF
d_call: .; j_call: TRBJ1-5; cdr3_length: 15; clone_size: .; v_call: TRBV28; cdr3_nt: TGTGCCAGCAGTTTACTGGCGGGCAGCAATCAGCCCCAGCATTTT; cdr3_aa: CASSLLAGSNQPQHF
d_call: .; j_call: TRBJ2-7; cdr3_length: 16; clone_size: .; v_call: TRBV18; cdr3_nt: TGTGCCAGCTCACCAGCCGGGACAAGGAGCTCCTACGAGCAGTACTTC; cdr3_aa: CASSPAGTRSSYEQYF
d_call: TRBD1; j_call: TRBJ1-5; cdr3_length: 16; clone_size: .; v_call: TRBV3-1/TRBV3-2; cdr3_nt: TGTGCCAGCAGCCAATCAGTGACAGGGAGCAATCAGCCCCAGCATTTT; cdr3_aa: CASSQSVTGSNQPQHF
d_call: TRBD1; j_call: TRBJ1-1; cdr3_length: 15; clone_size: once; v_call: TRBV6-5; cdr3_nt: TGTGCCAGCAGTTACTCATCCAGGGGGTATGCTGAAGCTTTCTTT; cdr3_aa: CASSYSSRGYAEAFF
d_call: .; j_call: TRBJ1-2; cdr3_length: 14; clone_size: .; v_call: TRBV28; cdr3_nt: TGTGCCAGCAGTTTATCTCTACCTACAGATGGCTACACCTTC; cdr3_aa: CASSLSLPTDGYTF
d_call: .; j_call: TRBJ1-3; cdr3_length: 14; clone_size: .; v_call: TRBV3-1/TRBV3-2; cdr3_nt: TGTGCCAGCAGCCTACGGGAGACTGGAAACACCATATATTTT; cdr3_aa: CASSLRETGNTIYF
d_call: TRBD1; j_call: TRBJ1-2; cdr3_length: 14; clone_size: .; v_call: TRBV11-2; cdr3_nt: TGTGCCAGCAGCTCAAACAGGGGGAACTATGGCTACACCTTC; cdr3_aa: CASSSNRGNYGYTF
d_call: TRBD1; j_call: TRBJ2-7; cdr3_length: 17; clone_size: .; v_call: TRBV27; cdr3_nt: TGTGCCAGCAGTACCTACGGCGGACAGGGGATGTTTTACGAGCAGTACTTC; cdr3_aa: CASSTYGGQGMFYEQYF
d_call: TRBD1; j_call: TRBJ1-4; cdr3_length: 15; clone_size: .; v_call: TRBV2; cdr3_nt: TGTGCCAGCAGCAGGGGACAGGGCGGAGGTGAAAAACTGTTTTTT; cdr3_aa: CASSRGQGGGEKLFF
d_call: .; j_call: TRBJ1-5; cdr3_length: 16; clone_size: .; v_call: TRBV11-3; cdr3_nt: TGTGCCAGGTCCTCCGCGGGGATACCTAACAATCAGCCCCAGCATTTT; cdr3_aa: CARSSAGIPNNQPQHF
d_call: .; j_call: TRBJ1-2; cdr3_length: 14; clone_size: .; v_call: TRBV5-1; cdr3_nt: TGCGCCAGCAGCTTGGTTCAGGGGATCTATGGCTACACCTTC; cdr3_aa: CASSLVQGIYGYTF
d_call: .; j_call: TRBJ1-3; cdr3_length: 14; clone_size: .; v_call: TRBV5-5; cdr3_nt: TGTGCCAGCAGCCCAGGGGATTTGGGAAACACCATATATTTT; cdr3_aa: CASSPGDLGNTIYF
d_call: .; j_call: TRBJ2-1; cdr3_length: 14; clone_size: .; v_call: TRBV11-3; cdr3_nt: TGTGCCAGCAGTGTAGGACAGACATACAATGAGCAGTTCTTC; cdr3_aa: CASSVGQTYNEQFF
d_call: .; j_call: TRBJ1-4; cdr3_length: 15; clone_size: .; v_call: TRBV19; cdr3_nt: TGTGCCAGTAGTACCTCCCCGGGGACTAATGAAAAACTGTTTTTT; cdr3_aa: CASSTSPGTNEKLFF
d_call: TRBD1; j_call: TRBJ1-3; cdr3_length: 15; clone_size: few; v_call: TRBV18; cdr3_nt: TGTGCCAGCTCAGCCACAGGGGGCTCTGGAAACACCATATATTTT; cdr3_aa: CASSATGGSGNTIYF